The 27 T cell receptor beta chains given below trace back to one sample, sequenced in a study of identical twins. TCRdb redid the calling of the 5' RACE reads with MiXCR, one entry per CDR3 protein. This sample yields 1,800,000 or so distinct CDR3 sequences, of which about 30% are seen a single time; 0.25% to 0.3% belongs to the top ten. The source material was cord blood. These receptors were taken from a newborn girl in good health.

The chain uses TRBV9 and TRBJ2-1, with 10 nucleotides matching TRBD2. CDR1 is SGDLS, CDR2 YYNGEE, per germline. The trim removed 3 bases at V and 9 bases at J, leaving 3 bases unmatched. This CDR3 has 13 residues. The CDR3 protein is CASSASGSFEQFF. In nucleotides, the CDR3 is TGTGCCAGCAGCGCTAGCGGGAGTTTTGAGCAGTTCTTC.

This clonotype was picked up a small number of times. The chain recombines TRBV12-3 or TRBV12-4 with TRBJ2-3; 11 bases are a match to TRBD2. V lost 6 bases, J lost 1 base, and 6 bases stayed unmatched. There are 16 residues in the CDR3. The CDR3 protein is CASRELAGARTDTQYF. CDR3 bases: TGTGCCAGCAGAGAACTAGCGGGGGCCCGCACAGATACGCAGTATTTT.

This clonotype occurred a few times. The V call is TRBV20-1, the J call TRBJ2-3, with D unclear. The germline gives CDR1 DFQATT, CDR2 SNEGSKA (reference sequence). Trimming took off 1 base at V and 2 bases at J, with 10 bases between the two ends. This CDR3 is built from 14 residues. As DNA, the CDR3 is TGCAGTGCTAGAGGAGTCGGAAACACAGATACGCAGTATTTT. This sequence encodes CSARGVGNTDTQYF.

A few counts support this clonotype. This sequence joins TRBV6-2 or TRBV6-3 and TRBJ2-5; 8 bases are shared with TRBD2. Trimming at V came to 2 bases and at J to 11 bases, leaving 16 bases not matched to a gene. The CDR3 totals 16 residues. Germline loops: CDR1 MNHEY, CDR2 SVGEGT. CDR3 amino acids: CASSYVAGGDYNEQYF. The CDR3 DNA sequence: TGTGCCAGCAGTTACGTGGCGGGGGGCGATTACAATGAGCAGTACTTC.

The CDR3 loop reads CASSLRLRRLYNEQFF. In DNA, the CDR3 is TGTGCCAGCAGCTTGCGTCTCCGACGCCTCTACAATGAGCAGTTCTTC. V gene TRBV5-6 combines with J gene TRBJ2-1; D call uncertain. This CDR3 contains 16 residues. Deletions cut 1 base from V and 3 bases from J, with 14 bases between. Germline V gene data show CDR1 as SGHDT and CDR2 as YYEEEE.

This clonotype was found a few times. The chain carries TRBV6-6 and TRBJ1-2; the match to TRBD1 covers 7 bases. The CDR3 is made up of 14 amino acids. Looked up from germline, CDR1 is MNHNY and CDR2 is SVGAGI (reference sequence). V gave up 6 bases and J gave up 4 bases; unmatched junction bases: 8. In DNA form, the CDR3 reads TGTGCCAGCAGACCCGGGACAGTCTCCTATGGCTACACCTTC. Translated: CASRPGTVSYGYTF.

The chain is built from TRBV4-2 and TRBJ2-1; TRBD2 agrees at 7 bases. In germline, CDR1 is LGHNA, CDR2 YNFKEQ. Losses at the gene ends were 5 bases for V and 8 bases for J; bases not matched to a gene: 12. The CDR3 has 15 amino acids. CDR3 nucleotides: TGTGCCAGCAGCGCAGCGGGACCCGGAGTCCATGAGCAGTTCTTC. This encodes CASSAAGPGVHEQFF.

The chain employs TRBV7-9 and TRBJ2-7; no clear D gene. Judging by the DNA end, TRBJ2-5 fits better; the J call may be wrong. CDR3 length equals 15 residues. Germline CDR1 reads SEHNR; CDR2 reads FQNEAQ (reference sequence). CDR3 residues: CASSLVGSLAETQYF. Here the CDR3 DNA reads TGTGCCAGCAGCTTAGTCGGTAGCCTGGCCGAGACCCAGTACTTC.

A few counts support this clonotype. The CDR3 nucleotides read TGTGCCACCAGCAGGTATACAGGGCGGACCTACAATGAGCAGTTCTTC. Amino acids: CATSRYTGRTYNEQFF. This sequence joins TRBV15 and TRBJ2-1; D is possibly TRBD1 (6 bases). This CDR3 spans 16 amino acids. Germline V gene sequence: CDR1 LNHNV, CDR2 YYDKDF (reference sequence). Trimming cost V 3 bases and J 2 bases, with 14 bases left between them.

This clonotype was seen a few times. The chain uses TRBV10-3 and TRBJ1-2; D may be TRBD1 (5 bases). CDR3 length equals 13 residues. Germline-derived CDR1 and CDR2 are ENHRY and SYGVKD. Trimming pared 4 bases from V and 4 bases from J, leaving 10 bases between. The CDR3 sequence is CAISVTGGYGYTF. CDR3 bases: TGTGCCATCAGTGTAACGGGGGGCTATGGCTACACCTTC.

This clonotype was counted between two and nine times. This chain joins TRBV18 and TRBJ2-7; tentative D call: TRBD1 (5 bases). Per germline, CDR1 KGHSH and CDR2 LQKENI. V was clipped by 8 bases and J by 2 bases, with 10 bases between them. The CDR3 totals 12 residues. This CDR3 is CASTAGTYEQYF. CDR3 DNA sequence: TGTGCCAGCACAGCAGGGACCTACGAGCAGTACTTC.

The chain links TRBV6-1 to TRBJ2-1; D perhaps matches TRBD2 (6 bases). Germline CDR1 reads MNHNS; CDR2 reads SASEGT. This CDR3 comprises 14 residues. Trimming cost V 7 bases and J 0 bases, with 10 bases left between them. The CDR3 loop reads CASTGDFSYNEQFF. The CDR3 DNA reads as TGTGCCAGCACGGGGGACTTCTCCTACAATGAGCAGTTCTTC.

This clonotype came up once. The rearrangement links TRBV11-2 to TRBJ2-1, with D uncertain. The CDR3 runs 12 residues. Trimming removed 3 bases from V and 10 bases from J, with 10 bases in between. The germline V gene has CDR1 SGHAT and CDR2 FQNNGV. CDR3 loop: CASSLMAYEQFF. The CDR3 coding sequence is TGTGCCAGCAGCTTGATGGCCTACGAGCAGTTCTTC. Full variable domain (remainder filled in from reference TRBV11-2 and TRBJ2-1): EAGVAQSPRYKIIEKRQSVAFWCNPISGHATLYWYQQILGQGPKLLIQFQNNGVVDDSQLPKDRFSAERLKGVDSTLKIQPAKLEDSAVYLCASSLMAYEQFFGPGTRLTVL.

In this sample, this clonotype turned up a few times. This chain joins TRBV2 and TRBJ1-2; D possibly corresponds to TRBD1 (5 bases). In germline, CDR1 is SNHLY, CDR2 FYNNEI. This CDR3 comprises 13 residues. Trimming left V 4 bases short and J 8 bases short, with 14 bases between. The CDR3: CASSGMDTGGYTF. Written as DNA, the CDR3 is TGTGCCAGCAGTGGGATGGACACGGGAGGCTACACCTTC.

This sequence joins TRBV20-1 and TRBJ1-4; 9 bases match TRBD1. The trim removed 0 bases at V and 5 bases at J, leaving 4 bases unmatched. Germline lookup yields CDR1 DFQATT and CDR2 SNEGSKA (reference sequence). The CDR3 has 15 amino acids. This CDR3 is CSARETGTGNEKLFF. The CDR3 DNA is TGCAGTGCTAGAGAAACCGGGACAGGGAATGAAAAACTGTTTTTT.

The rearrangement links TRBV20-1 to TRBJ2-3; D perhaps matches TRBD2 (5 bases). The CDR3 spans 16 residues. The germline V and J ends were trimmed by 5 bases and 0 bases, with 18 bases remaining between them. Germline V gives CDR1 DFQATT, CDR2 SNEGSKA (reference sequence). CDR3 DNA: TGCAGTGCTCTTCCTAGGAAAGCGGCTAGCACAGATACGCAGTATTTT. This codes for CSALPRKAASTDTQYF.

This clonotype was recorded once. The rearrangement links TRBV3-1 to TRBJ2-4, with D perhaps being TRBD1 or TRBD2 (5 bases each). This CDR3 is built from 15 residues. Trimming shortened V by 5 bases and J by 7 bases, and 18 bases separated the two germline ends. In germline, CDR1 is LGHDT, CDR2 YNNKEL (reference sequence). The CDR3 loop is CASSAGTATRNIQYF. CDR3 nucleotides: TGTGCCAGCAGCGCCGGGACGGCCACACGTAACATTCAGTACTTC.

This clonotype showed up just a few times. The J gene is TRBJ2-1, the V gene TRBV7-9, with 7 bases fitting TRBD1. Germline V gene sequence: CDR1 SEHNR, CDR2 FQNEAQ (reference sequence). The CDR3 consists of 13 residues. Trimming took 7 bases from V and 8 from J; bases not matched to a gene: 8. CDR3 bases: TGTGCCAGCAAGACGACAGGGAAGGATGAGCAGTTCTTC. Amino acid sequence: CASKTTGKDEQFF.

This sequence joins TRBV20-1 and TRBJ2-3, with D perhaps given as TRBD1 or TRBD2 (5 bases each). Between the trimmed V and J ends, which lost 6 bases and 2 bases, there was a span of 18 bases. The CDR3 totals 15 residues. Germline CDR1 DFQATT, CDR2 SNEGSKA (reference sequence). CDR3 nucleotides: TGCAGTGCAACGAAAAACCCCGGGACCACAGATACGCAGTATTTT. Translating gives CSATKNPGTTDTQYF.

This chain uses TRBV12-3 or TRBV12-4 with TRBJ2-3, with D possibly being TRBD2 (7 bases). The CDR3 loop spans 20 amino acids. Trimming removed 3 bases from V and 15 bases from J, with 40 bases in between. CDR3 residues: CASSFWGGAIWTRRADMQYF. CDR3 nucleotide sequence: TGTGCCAGCAGTTTCTGGGGGGGGGCGATCTGGACTAGAAGAGCAGATATGCAATATTTT.

This clonotype was seen a handful of times. The chain combines TRBV20-1 with TRBJ2-1; TRBD1 aligns across 9 bases. J lost 4 bases, V lost 3 bases, and 4 bases had no gene match. Looked up from germline, CDR1 is DFQATT and CDR2 is SNEGSKA (reference sequence). The CDR3 covers 14 residues. CDR3 nucleotides: TGCAGTGCTAGGGGACAGGGAAAGTACAATGAGCAGTTCTTC. Translation: CSARGQGKYNEQFF.

This clonotype was picked up a small number of times. The V and J genes are TRBV6-5 and TRBJ2-3, with 8 bases that match TRBD1. The CDR3 is 15 amino acids. The germline CDR1 and CDR2 sequences are MNHEY and SVGAGI. V shed 4 bases, J shed 2 bases, and the junction held 5 bases outside the gene matches. For the CDR3, the DNA is TGTGCCAGCAGTTTGCACAGGGGGATCACAGATACGCAGTATTTT. It yields the protein CASSLHRGITDTQYF.

This clonotype occurred a few times. The chain carries TRBV6-1 and TRBJ1-5; 9 positions agree with TRBD1. The CDR3 is 14 amino acids. Germline V CDR1 and CDR2: MNHNS, SASEGT. After removal of 5 bases from V and 7 bases from J, the junction contained 6 bases not matched to a gene. As DNA, the CDR3 is TGTGCCAGCAGTTGGGACAGGGAAGGGCAGCCCCAGCATTTT. This sequence encodes CASSWDREGQPQHF.

The J gene is TRBJ2-2, the V gene TRBV29-1, with D unclear. Trimming shortened V by 6 bases and J by 3 bases, and 11 bases separated the two germline ends. Germline CDR1 SQVTM, CDR2 ANQGSEA. CDR3 length: 13 residues. The CDR3 DNA follows: TGCAGCGTCCTCAGGCCGGACACCGGGGAGCTGTTTTTT. Amino acids: CSVLRPDTGELFF.

The chain has TRBV29-1 and TRBJ2-5; 11 bases line up with TRBD2. Germline V CDR1 and CDR2: SQVTM, ANQGSEA. V shed 2 bases, J shed 11 bases, and the junction held 10 bases outside the gene matches. The CDR3 runs 14 residues. The CDR3 spells CSVERLAGGNEQYF. The CDR3 coding sequence is TGCAGCGTTGAACGGCTAGCGGGGGGTAATGAGCAGTACTTC.

The gene calls are TRBV25-1 and TRBJ2-3; no firm D call. The CDR3 loop spans 13 amino acids. The V end was cut by 1 base, the J end by 5 bases, with 7 bases between. The germline V gene encodes CDR1 MGHDK and CDR2 SYGVNS. CDR3 sequence reads: CASSEWMKDTQYF. The CDR3 nucleotides are TGTGCCAGCAGTGAATGGATGAAAGATACGCAGTATTTT.

V usage is TRBV5-1 and J usage is TRBJ2-3; perhaps TRBD2 as D (6 bases). Between the trimmed V and J ends, which lost 4 bases and 6 bases, there was a span of 21 bases. This CDR3 contains 16 residues. The V gene's germline CDR1 is SGHRS and CDR2 YFSETQ. The CDR3 DNA reads TGCGCCAGCAGCCTGACACTAGCCCTCCCATCCGATACGCAGTATTTT. Its translation is CASSLTLALPSDTQYF. Full variable domain (rest looked up from reference TRBV5-1 and TRBJ2-3): KAGVTQTPRYLIKTRGQQVTLSCSPISGHRSVSWYQQTPGQGLQFLFEYFSETQRNKGNFPGRFSGRQFSNSRSEMNVSTLELGDSALYLCASSLTLALPSDTQYFGPGTRLTVL.